This TCR beta chain was sequenced in a study of neurological immune-mediated disorders. The cDNA was synthesized by 5'RACE incorporating 10-nucleotide random UMIs. TCRdb itself ran the 5' RACE reads through MiXCR, one entry per CDR3 protein. Among more than 15,000 distinct CDR3 sequences listed, approximately 14% were seen once. By sample share, this clonotype is medium-sized. Sequenced sample: PBMCs. This receptor was taken from a man aged 55 to 70 with HTLV-1-associated myelopathy (HAM/TSP).

The chain's CDR3 is CAISEGGPLEQYF. The CDR3 DNA follows: TGTGCCATCAGCGAAGGGGGCCCCTTGGAGCAGTACTTC. The chain links TRBV10-3 to TRBJ2-7; 7 nucleotides line up with TRBD1. Unmatched junction bases numbered 9, after V lost 6 bases and J lost 7 bases. Per the germline V gene, CDR1 is ENHRY and CDR2 is SYGVKD. This CDR3 is 13 amino acids long.